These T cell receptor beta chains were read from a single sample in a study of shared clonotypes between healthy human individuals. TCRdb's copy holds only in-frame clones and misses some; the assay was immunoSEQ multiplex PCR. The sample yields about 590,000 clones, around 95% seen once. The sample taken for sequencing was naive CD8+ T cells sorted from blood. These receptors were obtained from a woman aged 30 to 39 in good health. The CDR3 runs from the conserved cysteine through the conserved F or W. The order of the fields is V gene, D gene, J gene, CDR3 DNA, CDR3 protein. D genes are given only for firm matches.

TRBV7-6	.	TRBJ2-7	TGTGCCAGCAGCTTAGGTCCCGGGAAGCTGTACGAGCAGTACTTC	CASSLGPGKLYEQYF
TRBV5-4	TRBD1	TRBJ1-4	TGTGCCAGCAGTATAGACAGGGGGGCCGAAGAAAAACTGTTTTTT	CASSIDRGAEEKLFF
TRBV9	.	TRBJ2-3	TGTGCCAGCAGCGTGACGGGAGCGCCCGATACGCAGTATTTT	CASSVTGAPDTQYF
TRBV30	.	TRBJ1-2	TGTGCCTGGAGAACTCGAGGAGGGATCTATGGCTACACCTTC	CAWRTRGGIYGYTF
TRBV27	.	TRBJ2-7	TGTGCCAGCAGTTTTATAGGTTCGAAGGCCTCCTACGAGCAGTACTTC	CASSFIGSKASYEQYF
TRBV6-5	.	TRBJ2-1	TGTGCCAGCAGTTACTCCCGCTACAATGAGCAGTTCTTC	CASSYSRYNEQFF
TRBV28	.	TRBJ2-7	TGTGCCAGCAGTTTATCCCTTTCTCGGACCCTAGGCTACGAGCAGTACTTC	CASSLSLSRTLGYEQYF
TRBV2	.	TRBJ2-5	TGTGCCAGCAGTGGCTCCGGGACTTCAACAGAGACCCAGTACTTC	CASSGSGTSTETQYF
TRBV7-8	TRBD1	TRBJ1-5	TGTGCCAGCAGCTCGTTACAGGGGGCGAAACAGCCCCAGCATTTT	CASSSLQGAKQPQHF
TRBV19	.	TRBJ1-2	TGTGCCAGTAGTATAGATGGTGAGACCCGGGAACGGTATGGCTACACCTTC	CASSIDGETRERYGYTF
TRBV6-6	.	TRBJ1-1	TGTGCCAGCAGTTACGTCGGAGCGAACACTGAAGCTTTCTTT	CASSYVGANTEAFF